These 25 T cell receptor beta chains were sequenced from one sample in a study of T cell changes during pregnancy in multiple sclerosis. The data were produced by immunoSEQ multiplex PCR, yet TCRdb's version contains in-frame clones alone and is incomplete. This sample has more than 80,000 clones, with about 95% found just once. The sample consisted of peripheral blood, taken in the second trimester of pregnancy. Receptors were obtained from a female donor with multiple sclerosis, enrolled in a pregnancy study.

The table lists this clone with a count of one. The rearrangement uses TRBV2 and TRBJ2-2; TRBD2 aligns across 10 bases. CDR3 length equals 17 residues. The germline V gene has CDR1 SNHLY and CDR2 FYNNEI. V was pared by 8 bases and J by 6 bases, with 15 bases of the junction left unmatched. In DNA form, the CDR3 reads TGTGCCAGCGATCCCCGGTTTAGCGGGAGGTTATCCGGGGAGCTGTTTTTT. This encodes CASDPRFSGRLSGELFF. The full variable domain, with the rest looked up from reference TRBV2 and TRBJ2-2, is EPEVTQTPSHQVTQMGQEVILRCVPISNHLYFYWYRQILGQKVEFLVSFYNNEISEKSEIFDDQFSVERPDGSNFTLKIRSTKLEDSAMYFCASDPRFSGRLSGELFFGEGSRLTVL.

The DNA of the CDR3 is TGTGCCAGCAGCCAAGAAGCCAGCGGGAGGGCTTCGGGGGAGCTGTTTTTT. It codes for CASSQEASGRASGELFF. This sequence joins TRBV4-2 and TRBJ2-2; 10 positions agree with TRBD2. Trimming took 0 bases from V and 8 from J; bases not matched to a gene: 9. The CDR3 sequence is 17 residues long. Germline loops: CDR1 LGHNA, CDR2 YNFKEQ.

The V call is TRBV2, the J call TRBJ2-2; D is uncertain. The CDR3 loop spans 15 amino acids. Germline values: CDR1 SNHLY, CDR2 FYNNEI. V was clipped by 3 bases and J by 2 bases, with 10 bases between them. The CDR3 DNA sequence: TGTGCCAGCAGTGATACCAGTTTAAACACCGGGGAGCTGTTTTTT. This sequence encodes CASSDTSLNTGELFF.

As DNA, the CDR3 is TGTGCCAGCAGTTTGGCCGACCTGGGAGGCGCTTTCTTT. It yields the protein CASSLADLGGAFF. The chain links TRBV28 to TRBJ1-1; D is undetermined. The V end was cut by 3 bases, the J end by 11 bases, with 16 bases between. Germline V gives CDR1 MDHEN, CDR2 SYDVKM. The CDR3 has 13 residues. Complete variable domain (other parts from reference TRBV28 and TRBJ1-1): DVKVTQSSRYLVKRTGEKVFLECVQDMDHENMFWYRQDPGLGLRLIYFSYDVKMKEKGDIPEGYSVSREKKERFSLILESASTNQTSMYLCASSLADLGGAFFGQGTRLTVV.

The V gene is TRBV7-8, the J gene TRBJ2-7; D might be TRBD1 (5 bases). Germline CDR1 SGHVS, CDR2 FQNEAQ. The CDR3 loop spans 15 amino acids. Between the trimmed V and J ends, which lost 5 bases and 0 bases, there was a span of 14 bases. The CDR3 here is CASSQSAQVSYEQYF. The DNA of the CDR3 is TGTGCCAGCAGCCAGTCCGCACAGGTCTCCTACGAGCAGTACTTC.

The rearrangement links TRBV29-1 to TRBJ2-2; perhaps TRBD1 as D (5 bases). Germline loops: CDR1 SQVTM, CDR2 ANQGSEA. The germline V and J ends were trimmed by 4 bases and 4 bases, with 10 bases remaining between them. The CDR3 has 13 residues. As DNA, the CDR3 is TGCAGCGTTGCCCACGACAGCACCGGGGAGCTGTTTTTT. Its translation is CSVAHDSTGELFF.

The V and J genes are TRBV7-9 and TRBJ2-1; 8 bases match TRBD2. Looked up from germline, CDR1 is SEHNR and CDR2 is FQNEAQ (reference sequence). CDR3 length equals 16 residues. The V gene end was trimmed by 1 base and the J gene end by 7 bases; junction bases not matched to a gene: 9. CDR3 loop: CASSLVPGGPGNEQFF. The CDR3 DNA reads TGTGCCAGCAGCTTAGTTCCGGGAGGGCCGGGTAATGAGCAGTTCTTC.

The V call is TRBV27, the J call TRBJ2-1; 7 bases map to TRBD2. Trimming took 5 bases from V and 4 from J; bases not matched to a gene: 8. Germline CDR1 MNHEY, CDR2 SMNVEV (reference sequence). The CDR3 extends over 15 amino acids. The CDR3 here is CASSALAAFYNEQFF. CDR3 in DNA: TGTGCCAGCAGTGCCCTAGCGGCGTTTTACAATGAGCAGTTCTTC.

The rearrangement links TRBV6-6 to TRBJ1-4; perhaps TRBD1 as D (6 bases). Trimming removed 5 bases from V and 4 bases from J, with 8 bases in between. Looked up from germline, CDR1 is MNHNY and CDR2 is SVGAGI (reference sequence). The CDR3 runs to 13 residues. The CDR3 coding sequence is TGTGCCAGCAGTAGGGACAATAATGAAAAACTGTTTTTT. Residues: CASSRDNNEKLFF.

The CDR3 region has the DNA TGCGCCAGCAGCTTGGAGGGGGCGGGCACAGATACGCAGTATTTT. It specifies CASSLEGAGTDTQYF. The chain links TRBV5-1 to TRBJ2-3; the match to TRBD1 covers 7 bases. Germline CDR1 and CDR2: SGHRS and YFSETQ. The CDR3 length is 15 residues. V lost 0 bases to trimming and J lost 1 base; unmatched junction nucleotides: 2.

V usage is TRBV4-1 and J usage is TRBJ2-1; 7 bases agree with TRBD2. The germline V gene encodes CDR1 MGHRA and CDR2 YSYEKL. Germline trimming cut 0 bases from V and 0 bases from J; bases unmatched to any gene: 8. The CDR3 is made up of 18 amino acids. The CDR3 DNA reads as TGCGCCAGCAGCCAAGAGCCGGTTGGCGGGAGCTCCTACAATGAGCAGTTCTTC. This encodes CASSQEPVGGSSYNEQFF.

The V call is TRBV7-8, the J call TRBJ2-1; a weak D match, TRBD1 (5 bases). The CDR3 is 13 amino acids. V was cut by 1 base and J by 7 bases, with 8 bases left in between. Per the germline V gene, CDR1 is SGHVS and CDR2 is FQNEAQ. Written as DNA, the CDR3 is TGTGCCAGCAGCTTAGGTGGGGCAAATGAGCAGTTCTTC. Encoded protein: CASSLGGANEQFF.

The CDR3 nucleotides are TGTGCCAGCAGCCAAGACGGGGGGGTATCTGCTGAAGCTTTCTTT. Translating gives CASSQDGGVSAEAFF. The J gene is TRBJ1-1, the V gene TRBV16; D is perhaps TRBD1 (5 bases). Germline CDR1 is KGHSY and CDR2 is FQNENV. The CDR3 spans 15 residues. V dropped 2 bases and J dropped 6 bases, with 16 bases sitting between them.

CDR3 nucleotide sequence: TGTGCCAGCAGTTTAAAGGCGGGTCCCCTGAGCAATCAGCCCCAGCATTTT. This sequence encodes CASSLKAGPLSNQPQHF. The chain carries TRBV27 and TRBJ1-5; no clear D gene. The CDR3 covers 17 residues. V was clipped by 2 bases and J by 1 base, with 15 bases between them. From germline, CDR1 is MNHEY and CDR2 SMNVEV (reference sequence).

This rearrangement joins TRBV9 to TRBJ2-6, with D uncertain. This CDR3 has 14 amino acids. Germline V gene lookup returns CDR1 SGDLS and CDR2 YYNGEE. V was pared by 4 bases and J by 2 bases, with 7 bases between. The CDR3 DNA follows: TGTGCCAGCAGCTCGAGTACTGGGGCCAACGTCCTGACTTTC. Amino acid sequence: CASSSSTGANVLTF.

The gene calls are TRBV7-9 and TRBJ1-4; unclear D gene. This CDR3 is 14 amino acids long. Trimming stripped 2 bases from V and 5 bases from J, with 9 bases between. Germline CDR1 SEHNR, CDR2 FQNEAQ (reference sequence). The CDR3: CASSLIGLNEKLFF. The CDR3 DNA sequence: TGTGCCAGCAGCTTAATCGGGTTGAATGAAAAACTGTTTTTT.

The chain has TRBV19 and TRBJ2-7, with 10 bases lining up with TRBD1. Germline trimming cut 7 bases from V and 2 bases from J; bases unmatched to any gene: 5. This CDR3 is built from 14 residues. Germline V gene sequence: CDR1 LNHDA, CDR2 SQIVND (reference sequence). CDR3 sequence reads: CASTPTGGAYEQYF. CDR3 DNA sequence: TGTGCCAGTACCCCGACAGGGGGCGCCTACGAGCAGTACTTC.

This rearrangement joins TRBV6-4 to TRBJ2-3; a possible D gene is TRBD2 (7 bases). V was clipped by 2 bases and J by 5 bases, with 14 bases between them. CDR1 MRHNA and CDR2 SNTAGT come from the germline V gene. The CDR3 has 15 residues. The CDR3 loop reads CASSDEGGSEDTQYF. The CDR3 DNA is TGTGCCAGCAGTGACGAGGGGGGGTCTGAAGATACGCAGTATTTT.

This clone appeared once. The rearrangement uses TRBV27 and TRBJ2-5, with a possible D match to TRBD2 (7 bases). The CDR3 spans 17 residues. Per germline, CDR1 MNHEY and CDR2 SMNVEV (reference sequence). Trimming removed 0 bases from V and 5 bases from J, with 19 bases in between. The CDR3, as DNA: TGTGCCAGCAGTTTATCAGGAGGGGGGGTAGTCGGGGAGACCCAGTACTTC. This sequence encodes CASSLSGGGVVGETQYF.

The chain is built from TRBV5-5 and TRBJ2-1; 10 bases map to TRBD2. The CDR3 has 16 amino acids. Germline values: CDR1 SGHKS, CDR2 YYEKEE (reference sequence). The V and J ends lost 1 base and 0 bases, in that order; junction bases with no gene match: 1. CDR3 bases: TGTGCCAGCAGCTTGCTAGCGGGAGCCTCCTACAATGAGCAGTTCTTC. This translates into CASSLLAGASYNEQFF.

The chain's CDR3 is CAISESRGRGTDTQYF. The CDR3 region has the DNA TGTGCCATCAGTGAGAGCAGGGGGCGGGGGACAGATACGCAGTATTTT. The chain joins TRBV10-3 to TRBJ2-3; tentative D call: TRBD1 (8 bases). Per germline, CDR1 ENHRY and CDR2 SYGVKD. The CDR3 is made up of 16 amino acids. With 2 bases removed from V and 3 bases from J, the gap between germline ends came to 15 bases.

The V call is TRBV30, the J call TRBJ2-4, with 10 bases that match TRBD2. Trimming cost V 2 bases and J 7 bases; bases outside gene matches: 2. This CDR3 contains 13 residues. Germline CDR1 reads GTSNPN; CDR2 reads SVGIG (reference sequence). CDR3 bases: TGTGCCTGGAGTCTAGCGGGAGCGAACATTCAGTACTTC. Protein: CAWSLAGANIQYF.

The chain recombines TRBV7-9 with TRBJ2-3, with D perhaps matching TRBD1 (6 bases). This CDR3 contains 14 residues. V lost 2 bases and J 0 bases, leaving 6 bases between the germline ends. In germline, CDR1 is SEHNR, CDR2 FQNEAQ (reference sequence). The CDR3 loop reads CASSLRGSTDTQYF. CDR3 DNA: TGTGCCAGCAGCTTAAGGGGGAGCACAGATACGCAGTATTTT.

As regards this clone: The junction departs from germline at one end; a sequencing error may be responsible. The chain combines TRBV14 with TRBJ2-1; 10 nucleotides agree with TRBD2. Germline CDR1 reads SGHDN; CDR2 reads FVKESK. The CDR3 runs 22 residues. CDR3 in DNA: TGTGCCAGCAGCCAAGATCCCTCCCGGGGCCGCCTTCGGACTAGCGGAAACAATGAGCGGTTCTTC. Protein sequence: CASSQDPSRGRLRTSGNNERFF. Complete variable domain (other parts from reference TRBV14 and TRBJ2-1): EAGVTQFPSHSVIEKGQTVTLRCDPISGHDNLYWYRRVMGKEIKFLLHFVKESKQDESGMPNNRFLAERTGGTYSTLKVQPAELEDSGVYFCASSQDPSRGRLRTSGNNERFFGPGTRLTVL.

The genes are TRBV6-1 and TRBJ2-5, with a tentative D call TRBD1 (5 bases). The length of the CDR3 is 15 residues. The V end was cut by 1 base, the J end by 6 bases, with 15 bases between. The germline V gene encodes CDR1 MNHNS and CDR2 SASEGT. The CDR3 sequence is CASSEVVGRAQTQYF. The CDR3 bases are TGTGCCAGCAGTGAAGTAGTGGGCAGGGCACAGACCCAGTACTTC.